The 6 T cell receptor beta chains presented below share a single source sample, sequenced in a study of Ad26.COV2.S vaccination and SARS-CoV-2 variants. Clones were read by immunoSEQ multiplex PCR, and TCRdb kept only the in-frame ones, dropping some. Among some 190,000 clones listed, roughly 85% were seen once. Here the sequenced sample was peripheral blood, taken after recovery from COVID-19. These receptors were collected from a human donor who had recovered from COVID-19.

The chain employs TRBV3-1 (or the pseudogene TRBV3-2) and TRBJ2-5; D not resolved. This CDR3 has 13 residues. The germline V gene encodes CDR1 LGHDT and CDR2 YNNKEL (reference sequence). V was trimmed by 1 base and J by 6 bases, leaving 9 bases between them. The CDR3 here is CASSQGAKKTQYF. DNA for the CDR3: TGTGCCAGCAGCCAAGGGGCGAAAAAGACCCAGTACTTC.

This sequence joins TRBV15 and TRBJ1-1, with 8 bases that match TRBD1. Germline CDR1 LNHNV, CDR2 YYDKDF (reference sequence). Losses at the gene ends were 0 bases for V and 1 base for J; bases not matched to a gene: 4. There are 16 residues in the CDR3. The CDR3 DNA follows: TGTGCCACCAGCAGAGATGTTGGGACAGGGAACACTGAAGCTTTCTTT. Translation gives CATSRDVGTGNTEAFF.

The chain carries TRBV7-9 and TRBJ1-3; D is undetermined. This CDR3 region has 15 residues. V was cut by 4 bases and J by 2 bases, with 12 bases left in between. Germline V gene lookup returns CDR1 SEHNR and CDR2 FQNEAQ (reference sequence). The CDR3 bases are TGTGCCAGCAGCTCCGATGTGGTTACTGGAAACACCATATATTTT. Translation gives CASSSDVVTGNTIYF.

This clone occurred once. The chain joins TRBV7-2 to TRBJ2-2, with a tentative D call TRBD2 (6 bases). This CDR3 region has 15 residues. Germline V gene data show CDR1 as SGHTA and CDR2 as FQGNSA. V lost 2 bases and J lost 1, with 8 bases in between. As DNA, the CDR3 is TGTGCCAGCAGCTTATCAGCGGGGAACACCGGGGAGCTGTTTTTT. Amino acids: CASSLSAGNTGELFF.

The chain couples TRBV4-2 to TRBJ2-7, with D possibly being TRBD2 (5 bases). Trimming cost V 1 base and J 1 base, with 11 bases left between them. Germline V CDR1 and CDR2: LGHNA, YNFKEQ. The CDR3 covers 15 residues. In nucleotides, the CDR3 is TGTGCCAGCAGCCAAGGAGGAACGGGATCCTACGAGCAGTACTTC. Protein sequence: CASSQGGTGSYEQYF.

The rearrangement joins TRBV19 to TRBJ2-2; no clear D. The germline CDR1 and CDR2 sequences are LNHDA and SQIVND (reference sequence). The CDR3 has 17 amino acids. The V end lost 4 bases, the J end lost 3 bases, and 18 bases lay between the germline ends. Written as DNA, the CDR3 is TGTGCCAGTAGTAATGAATGGAGAAGGGTAGACACCGGGGAGCTGTTTTTT. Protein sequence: CASSNEWRRVDTGELFF. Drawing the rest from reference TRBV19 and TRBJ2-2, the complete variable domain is DGGITQSPKYLFRKEGQNVTLSCEQNLNHDAMYWYRQDPGQGLRLIYYSQIVNDFQKGDIAEGYSVSREKKESFPLTVTSAQKNPTAFYLCASSNEWRRVDTGELFFGEGSRLTVL.